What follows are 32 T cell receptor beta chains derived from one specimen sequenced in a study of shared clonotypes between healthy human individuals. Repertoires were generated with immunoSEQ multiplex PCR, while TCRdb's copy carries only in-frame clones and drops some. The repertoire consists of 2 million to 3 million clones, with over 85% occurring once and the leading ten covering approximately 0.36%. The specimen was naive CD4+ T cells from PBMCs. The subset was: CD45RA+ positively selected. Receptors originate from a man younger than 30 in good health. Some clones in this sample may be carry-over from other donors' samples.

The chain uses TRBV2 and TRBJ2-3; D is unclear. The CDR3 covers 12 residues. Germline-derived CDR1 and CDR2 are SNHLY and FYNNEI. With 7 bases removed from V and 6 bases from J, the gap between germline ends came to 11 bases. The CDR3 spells CASTSMGDTQYF. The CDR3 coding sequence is TGTGCCAGCACCTCAATGGGGGATACGCAGTATTTT.

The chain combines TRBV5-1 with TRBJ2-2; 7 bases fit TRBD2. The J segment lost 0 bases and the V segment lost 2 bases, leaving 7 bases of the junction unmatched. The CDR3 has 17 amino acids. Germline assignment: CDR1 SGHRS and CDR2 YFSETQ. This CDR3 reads CASSFGAGLPNTGELFF. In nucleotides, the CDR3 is TGCGCCAGCAGCTTCGGGGCGGGACTACCGAACACCGGGGAGCTGTTTTTT. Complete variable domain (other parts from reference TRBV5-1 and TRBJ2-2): KAGVTQTPRYLIKTRGQQVTLSCSPISGHRSVSWYQQTPGQGLQFLFEYFSETQRNKGNFPGRFSGRQFSNSRSEMNVSTLELGDSALYLCASSFGAGLPNTGELFFGEGSRLTVL.

CDR3 loop: CASSQGWGVQPQHF. The CDR3 nucleotides are TGCGCCAGCAGCCAGGGGTGGGGGGTACAGCCCCAGCATTTT. V gene TRBV4-1 combines with J gene TRBJ1-5; D might be TRBD1 (5 bases). V was pared by 3 bases and J by 7 bases, with 13 bases between. Germline values: CDR1 MGHRA, CDR2 YSYEKL. This CDR3 contains 14 residues.

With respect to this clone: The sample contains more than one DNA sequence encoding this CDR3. The CDR3 region has the DNA TGTGCCAGTAGTATCAGGGGGGGAACCTACGAGCAGTACTTC. Protein sequence: CASSIRGGTYEQYF. The gene calls are TRBV19 and TRBJ2-7, with D perhaps given as TRBD1 or TRBD2 (7 bases each). V was shortened by 3 bases and J by 2 bases, with 11 bases between the two germline ends. CDR1 and CDR2 from the germline V gene are LNHDA and SQIVND (reference sequence). The CDR3 is 14 residues long.

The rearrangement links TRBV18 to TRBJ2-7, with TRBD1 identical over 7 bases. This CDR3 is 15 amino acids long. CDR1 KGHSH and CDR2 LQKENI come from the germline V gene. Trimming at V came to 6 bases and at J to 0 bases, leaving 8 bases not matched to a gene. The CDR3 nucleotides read TGTGCCAGCTCCACCTCGACAGGGAGCTCCTACGAGCAGTACTTC. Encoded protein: CASSTSTGSSYEQYF.

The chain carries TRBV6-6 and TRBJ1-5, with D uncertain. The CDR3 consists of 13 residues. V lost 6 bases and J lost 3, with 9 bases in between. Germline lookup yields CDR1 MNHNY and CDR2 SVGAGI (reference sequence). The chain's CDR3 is CASRDNFNQPQHF. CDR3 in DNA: TGTGCCAGCAGAGACAACTTCAATCAGCCCCAGCATTTT.

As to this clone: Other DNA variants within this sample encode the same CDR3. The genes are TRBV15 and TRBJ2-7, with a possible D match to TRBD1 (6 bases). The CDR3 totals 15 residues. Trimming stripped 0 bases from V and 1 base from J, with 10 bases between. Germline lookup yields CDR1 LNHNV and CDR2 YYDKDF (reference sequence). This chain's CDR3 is CATSREGQGSYEQYF. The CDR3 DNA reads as TGTGCCACCAGCAGAGAGGGTCAGGGGTCCTACGAGCAGTACTTC. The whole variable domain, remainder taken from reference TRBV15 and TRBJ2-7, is DAMVIQNPRYQVTQFGKPVTLSCSQTLNHNVMYWYQQKSSQAPKLLFHYYDKDFNNEADTPDNFQSRRPNTSFCFLDIRSPGLGDTAMYLCATSREGQGSYEQYFGPGTRLTVT.

The CDR3 sequence is CASSLGQPNYGYTF. The DNA for the CDR3 is TGTGCCAGCAGCTTGGGACAGCCTAACTATGGCTACACCTTC. The chain uses TRBV7-6 and TRBJ1-2; 7 nucleotides align to TRBD1. Germline trimming cut 3 bases from V and 0 bases from J; bases unmatched to any gene: 1. Germline CDR1 SGHVS, CDR2 FNYEAQ. The CDR3 contains 14 residues. Complete variable domain (other parts from reference TRBV7-6 and TRBJ1-2): GAGVSQSPRYKVTKRGQDVALRCDPISGHVSLYWYRQALGQGPEFLTYFNYEAQQDKSGLPNDRFSAERPEGSISTLTIQRTEQRDSAMYRCASSLGQPNYGYTFGSGTRLTVV.

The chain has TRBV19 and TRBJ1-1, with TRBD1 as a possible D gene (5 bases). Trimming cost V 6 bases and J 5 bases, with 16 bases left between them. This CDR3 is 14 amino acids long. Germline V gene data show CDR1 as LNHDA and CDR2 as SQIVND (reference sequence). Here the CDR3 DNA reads TGTGCCAGTAGATCACGTGGGGGTGAGACTGAAGCTTTCTTT. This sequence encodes CASRSRGGETEAFF.

CDR3 in amino acids: CASSLGTSYSYEQYF. CDR3 sequence (DNA): TGTGCCAGCAGCTTGGGGACTAGCTATTCCTACGAGCAGTACTTC. The V call is TRBV5-8, the J call TRBJ2-7; 8 bases agree with TRBD2. Germline trimming cut 0 bases from V and 1 base from J; bases unmatched to any gene: 3. The germline V gene has CDR1 SGHTS and CDR2 YDEGEE. The CDR3 contains 15 residues.

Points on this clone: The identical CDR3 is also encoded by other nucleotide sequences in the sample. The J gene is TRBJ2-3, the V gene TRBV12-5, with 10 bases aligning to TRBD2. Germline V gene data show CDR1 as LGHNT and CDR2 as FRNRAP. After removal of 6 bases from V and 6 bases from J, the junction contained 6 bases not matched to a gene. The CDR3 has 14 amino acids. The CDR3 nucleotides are TGTGCTAGTGGCCTAACTAGCGGGACTGATACGCAGTATTTT. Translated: CASGLTSGTDTQYF.

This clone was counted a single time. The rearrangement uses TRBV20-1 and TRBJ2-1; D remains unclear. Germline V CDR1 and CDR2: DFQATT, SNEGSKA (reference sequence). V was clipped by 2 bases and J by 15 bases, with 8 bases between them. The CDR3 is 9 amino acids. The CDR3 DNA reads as TGCAGTGCTAGACGCTCGGGGTTCTTC. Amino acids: CSARRSGFF.

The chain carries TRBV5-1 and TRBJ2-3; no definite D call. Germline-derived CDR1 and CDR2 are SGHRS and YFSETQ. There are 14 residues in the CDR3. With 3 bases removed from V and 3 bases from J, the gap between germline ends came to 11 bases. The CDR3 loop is CASSSFGTTDTQYF. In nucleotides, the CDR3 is TGCGCCAGCAGCTCTTTTGGAACTACAGATACGCAGTATTTT. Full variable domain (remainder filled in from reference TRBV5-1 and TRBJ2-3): KAGVTQTPRYLIKTRGQQVTLSCSPISGHRSVSWYQQTPGQGLQFLFEYFSETQRNKGNFPGRFSGRQFSNSRSEMNVSTLELGDSALYLCASSSFGTTDTQYFGPGTRLTVL.

CDR3 DNA sequence: TGTGCCAGCAGCTTCGGCCAAATCACAGATACGCAGTATTTT. Protein product: CASSFGQITDTQYF. The rearrangement links TRBV7-9 to TRBJ2-3; D gene ambiguous. This CDR3 comprises 14 residues. Per germline, CDR1 SEHNR and CDR2 FQNEAQ (reference sequence). With 3 bases removed from V and 2 bases from J, the gap between germline ends came to 9 bases. The variable domain in full, with the rest retrieved from reference TRBV7-9 and TRBJ2-3, is DTGVSQNPRHKITKRGQNVTFRCDPISEHNRLYWYRQTLGQGPEFLTYFQNEAQLEKSRLLSDRFSAERPKGSFSTLEIQRTEQGDSAMYLCASSFGQITDTQYFGPGTRLTVL.

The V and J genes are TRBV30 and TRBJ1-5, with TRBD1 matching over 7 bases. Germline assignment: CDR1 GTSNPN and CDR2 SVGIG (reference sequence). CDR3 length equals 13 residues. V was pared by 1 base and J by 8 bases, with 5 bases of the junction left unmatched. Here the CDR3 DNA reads TGTGCCTGGAGTGGACAGGGTGCTGAGCCCCAGCATTTT. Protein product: CAWSGQGAEPQHF.

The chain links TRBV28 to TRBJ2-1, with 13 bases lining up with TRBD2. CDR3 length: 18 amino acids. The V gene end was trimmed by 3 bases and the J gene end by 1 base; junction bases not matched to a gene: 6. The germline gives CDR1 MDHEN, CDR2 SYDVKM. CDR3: CASSFITSGRGSYNEQFF. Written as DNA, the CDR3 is TGTGCCAGCAGTTTCATAACTAGCGGGAGGGGGTCCTACAATGAGCAGTTCTTC.

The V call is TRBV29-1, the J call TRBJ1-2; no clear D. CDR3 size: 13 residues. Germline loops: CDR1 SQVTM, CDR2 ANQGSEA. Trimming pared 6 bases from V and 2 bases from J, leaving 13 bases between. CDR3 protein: CSVEGLLNYGYTF. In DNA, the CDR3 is TGCAGCGTAGAGGGCCTATTAAACTATGGCTACACCTTC.

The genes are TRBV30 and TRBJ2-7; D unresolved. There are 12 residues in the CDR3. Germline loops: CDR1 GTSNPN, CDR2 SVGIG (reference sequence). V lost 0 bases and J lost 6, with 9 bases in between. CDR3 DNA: TGTGCCTGGAGTGTATCAACCGCCGAGCAGTACTTC. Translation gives CAWSVSTAEQYF.

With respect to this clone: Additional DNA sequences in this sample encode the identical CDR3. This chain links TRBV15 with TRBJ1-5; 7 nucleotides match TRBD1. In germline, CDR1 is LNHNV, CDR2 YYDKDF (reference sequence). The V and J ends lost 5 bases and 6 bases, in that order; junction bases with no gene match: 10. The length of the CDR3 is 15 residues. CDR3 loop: CATSWGRQGFQPQHF. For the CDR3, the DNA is TGTGCCACCAGCTGGGGTCGACAGGGTTTTCAGCCCCAGCATTTT. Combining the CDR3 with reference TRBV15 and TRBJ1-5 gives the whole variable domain DAMVIQNPRYQVTQFGKPVTLSCSQTLNHNVMYWYQQKSSQAPKLLFHYYDKDFNNEADTPDNFQSRRPNTSFCFLDIRSPGLGDTAMYLCATSWGRQGFQPQHFGDGTRLSIL.

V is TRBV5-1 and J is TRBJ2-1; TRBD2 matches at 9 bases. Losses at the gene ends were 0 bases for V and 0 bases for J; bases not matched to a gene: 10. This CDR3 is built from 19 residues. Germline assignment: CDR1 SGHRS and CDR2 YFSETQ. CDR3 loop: CASSLVPSGVPSSYNEQFF. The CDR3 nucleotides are TGCGCCAGCAGCTTGGTCCCTAGCGGGGTCCCAAGCTCCTACAATGAGCAGTTCTTC.

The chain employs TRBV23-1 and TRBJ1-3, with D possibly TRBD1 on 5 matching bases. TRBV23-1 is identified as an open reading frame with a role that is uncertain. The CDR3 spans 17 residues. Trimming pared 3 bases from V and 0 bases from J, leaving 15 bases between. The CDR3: CASSQMRSGHSGNTIYF. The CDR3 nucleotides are TGCGCCAGCAGTCAGATGAGGTCAGGGCACTCTGGAAACACCATATATTTT.

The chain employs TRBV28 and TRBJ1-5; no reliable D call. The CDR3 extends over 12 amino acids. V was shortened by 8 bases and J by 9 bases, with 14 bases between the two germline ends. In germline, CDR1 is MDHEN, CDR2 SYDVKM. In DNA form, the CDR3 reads TGTGCCAGCGTATTTCAAGGGTCGCCCCAGCATTTT. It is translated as CASVFQGSPQHF.

This chain's CDR3 is CASSLYPGWTNEKLFF. DNA for the CDR3: TGTGCCAGCAGTTTGTACCCAGGGTGGACGAATGAAAAACTGTTTTTT. The chain recombines TRBV28 with TRBJ1-4; D might be TRBD1 (5 bases). Germline CDR1 MDHEN, CDR2 SYDVKM. The CDR3 has 16 residues. Trimming shortened V by 3 bases and J by 5 bases, and 16 bases separated the two germline ends.

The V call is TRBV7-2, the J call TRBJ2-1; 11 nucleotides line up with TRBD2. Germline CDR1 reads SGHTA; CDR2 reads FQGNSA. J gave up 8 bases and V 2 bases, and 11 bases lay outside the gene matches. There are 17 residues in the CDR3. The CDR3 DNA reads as TGTGCCAGCAGCTTATTCCCTAGCGGGAGGTCGGGGGATGAGCAGTTCTTC. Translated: CASSLFPSGRSGDEQFF.

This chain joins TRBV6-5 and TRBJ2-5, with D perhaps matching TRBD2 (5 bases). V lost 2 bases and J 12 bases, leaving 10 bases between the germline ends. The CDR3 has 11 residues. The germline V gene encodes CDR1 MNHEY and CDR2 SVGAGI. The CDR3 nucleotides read TGTGCCAGCAGTTACCGGGGAGTGGAGTACTTC. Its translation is CASSYRGVEYF.

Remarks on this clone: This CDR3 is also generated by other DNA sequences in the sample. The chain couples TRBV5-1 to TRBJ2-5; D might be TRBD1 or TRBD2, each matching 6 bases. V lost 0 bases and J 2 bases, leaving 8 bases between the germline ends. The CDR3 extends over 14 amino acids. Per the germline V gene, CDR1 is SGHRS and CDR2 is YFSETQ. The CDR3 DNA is TGCGCCAGCAGCTTGGCGGGGGCACAAGAGACCCAGTACTTC. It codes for CASSLAGAQETQYF.

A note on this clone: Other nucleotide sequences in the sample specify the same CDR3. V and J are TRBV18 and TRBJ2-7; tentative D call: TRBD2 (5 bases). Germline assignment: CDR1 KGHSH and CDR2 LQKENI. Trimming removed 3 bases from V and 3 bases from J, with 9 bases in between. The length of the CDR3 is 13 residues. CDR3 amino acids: CASSPGVGYEQYF. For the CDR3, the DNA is TGTGCCAGCTCACCCGGGGTGGGCTACGAGCAGTACTTC.

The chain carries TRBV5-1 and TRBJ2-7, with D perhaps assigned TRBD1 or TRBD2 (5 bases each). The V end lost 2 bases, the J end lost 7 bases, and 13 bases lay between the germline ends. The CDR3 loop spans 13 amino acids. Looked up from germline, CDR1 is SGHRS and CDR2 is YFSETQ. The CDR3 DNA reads TGCGCCAGCAGCTTTGAGCTGGGACCAGAGCAGTACTTC. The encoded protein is CASSFELGPEQYF.

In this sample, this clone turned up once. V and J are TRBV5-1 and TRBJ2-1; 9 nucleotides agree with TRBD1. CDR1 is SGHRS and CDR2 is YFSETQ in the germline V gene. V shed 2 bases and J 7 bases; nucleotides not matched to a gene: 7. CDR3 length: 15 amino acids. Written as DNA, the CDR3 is TGCGCCAGCAGCTTCACCGGGACAGGGAAGAATGAGCAGTTCTTC. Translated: CASSFTGTGKNEQFF. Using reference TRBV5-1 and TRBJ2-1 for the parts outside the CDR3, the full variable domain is KAGVTQTPRYLIKTRGQQVTLSCSPISGHRSVSWYQQTPGQGLQFLFEYFSETQRNKGNFPGRFSGRQFSNSRSEMNVSTLELGDSALYLCASSFTGTGKNEQFFGPGTRLTVL.

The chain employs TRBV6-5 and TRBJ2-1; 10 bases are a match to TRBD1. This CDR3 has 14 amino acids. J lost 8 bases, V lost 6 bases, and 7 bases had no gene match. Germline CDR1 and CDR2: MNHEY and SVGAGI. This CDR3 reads CASRRDRGRDEQFF. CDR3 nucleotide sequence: TGTGCCAGCAGGCGAGACAGGGGGCGCGATGAGCAGTTCTTC.

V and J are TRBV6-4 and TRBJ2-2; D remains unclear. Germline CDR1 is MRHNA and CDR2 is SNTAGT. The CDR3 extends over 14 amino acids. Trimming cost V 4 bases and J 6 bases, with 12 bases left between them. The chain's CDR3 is CASSVFPAAGELFF. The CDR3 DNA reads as TGTGCCAGCAGTGTTTTTCCCGCCGCCGGGGAGCTGTTTTTT.

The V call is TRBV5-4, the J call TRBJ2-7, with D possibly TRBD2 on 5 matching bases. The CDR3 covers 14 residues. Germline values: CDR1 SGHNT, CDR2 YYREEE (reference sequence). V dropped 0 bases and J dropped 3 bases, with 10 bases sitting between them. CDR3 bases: TGTGCCAGCAGCTTGGGCGGGTTCTTCTACGAGCAGTACTTC. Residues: CASSLGGFFYEQYF.